The 12 T cell receptor beta chains below were found in one sample sequenced in a study of blood T cells in healthy people across ages. A second PCR, run for roughly 6 to 11 cycles, used a sample-barcoded 5' primer plus a J-beta primer mix. MiXCR, applied by TCRdb to the 5' RACE reads, yields one record per CDR3 protein. This table has 1 million to 1.2 million distinct CDR3 sequences, approximately 38% appearing once. Specimen: blood. Source of these receptors: a man aged 18 to 30 in good health.

J is TRBJ1-1 and V is TRBV4-3; 7 bases match TRBD1. Trimming cost V 3 bases and J 5 bases; bases outside gene matches: 21. Looked up from germline, CDR1 is LGHNA and CDR2 is YSLEER. This CDR3 spans 19 amino acids. In DNA form, the CDR3 reads TGCGCCAGCAGCCAGATCTACAGGGGTCCCCGAACAGACGGGACTGAAGCTTTCTTT. Translated, it gives CASSQIYRGPRTDGTEAFF.

This clonotype was observed at least ten times. This sequence joins TRBV2 and TRBJ2-7; 9 nucleotides line up with TRBD1. The CDR3 covers 12 residues. J lost 7 bases, V lost 8 bases, and 6 bases had no gene match. Germline V gene sequence: CDR1 SNHLY, CDR2 FYNNEI. CDR3 region: CASSGQGYEQYF. The CDR3, as DNA: TGTGCCAGCTCGGGACAGGGATATGAGCAGTACTTC.

V usage is TRBV7-2 and J usage is TRBJ2-2; D is unclear. V dropped 2 bases and J dropped 1 base, with 11 bases sitting between them. Germline lookup yields CDR1 SGHTA and CDR2 FQGNSA. The CDR3 runs 16 residues. CDR3 DNA: TGTGCCAGCAGCTTAAGCTGGCCCTTGAACACCGGGGAGCTGTTTTTT. Its protein product is CASSLSWPLNTGELFF.

This clonotype was seen a few times. This rearrangement joins TRBV7-9 to TRBJ1-2; tentatively, D is TRBD1 (5 bases). Germline CDR1 reads SEHNR; CDR2 reads FQNEAQ (reference sequence). The V and J ends lost 1 base and 4 bases respectively, with 16 bases between them. The CDR3 is made up of 16 amino acids. This CDR3 is CASSLVPVGDFYGYTF. The CDR3 DNA sequence: TGTGCCAGCAGCTTAGTTCCCGTGGGGGACTTCTATGGCTACACCTTC.

This chain joins TRBV10-3 and TRBJ1-2; unclear D gene. The length of the CDR3 is 13 residues. With 11 bases removed from V and 7 bases from J, the gap between germline ends came to 20 bases. CDR1 is ENHRY and CDR2 is SYGVKD in the germline V gene. In DNA, the CDR3 is TGTGCCTTCTATGGCGGTATGGCGGCTGGCTACACCTTC. Amino acids: CAFYGGMAAGYTF.

There are a few counts of this clonotype. V gene TRBV9 combines with J gene TRBJ1-1; possibly TRBD1 for D (5 bases). The CDR3 spans 13 residues. The germline V gene has CDR1 SGDLS and CDR2 YYNGEE. The ends were cut back, 3 bases at V and 5 bases at J, with 11 bases in the middle. The CDR3 DNA sequence: TGTGCCAGCAGCGAGGGGACTCGGACTGAAGCTTTCTTT. It specifies CASSEGTRTEAFF. The variable domain in full, with the rest retrieved from reference TRBV9 and TRBJ1-1, is DSGVTQTPKHLITATGQRVTLRCSPRSGDLSVYWYQQSLDQGLQFLIQYYNGEERAKGNILERFSAQQFPDLHSELNLSSLELGDSALYFCASSEGTRTEAFFGQGTRLTVV.

This chain connects TRBV2 to TRBJ2-7; 8 bases are a match to TRBD1. The V and J ends lost 2 bases and 5 bases, in that order; junction bases with no gene match: 5. Germline CDR1 reads SNHLY; CDR2 reads FYNNEI. The CDR3 length is 14 residues. The CDR3 loop is CASSEPQGADEQYF. Here the CDR3 DNA reads TGTGCCAGCAGTGAACCCCAGGGGGCGGACGAGCAGTACTTC. The full variable domain, with the rest looked up from reference TRBV2 and TRBJ2-7, is EPEVTQTPSHQVTQMGQEVILRCVPISNHLYFYWYRQILGQKVEFLVSFYNNEISEKSEIFDDQFSVERPDGSNFTLKIRSTKLEDSAMYFCASSEPQGADEQYFGPGTRLTVT.

The chain combines TRBV3-1 with TRBJ1-2, with TRBD1 matching 7 bases. Unmatched junction bases numbered 9, after V lost 4 bases and J lost 4 bases. CDR3 length: 15 amino acids. The germline gives CDR1 LGHDT, CDR2 YNNKEL (reference sequence). CDR3 region: CASSRMTGYSYGYTF. The CDR3, as DNA: TGTGCCAGCAGCCGCATGACAGGGTATAGCTATGGCTACACCTTC.

The V gene is TRBV7-9, the J gene TRBJ2-7; 8 bases are shared with TRBD1. The CDR3 length is 14 residues. J gave up 5 bases and V 2 bases, and 5 bases lay outside the gene matches. Germline CDR1 reads SEHNR; CDR2 reads FQNEAQ (reference sequence). This CDR3 reads CASSLSRGLHEQYF. The CDR3 DNA is TGTGCCAGCAGCTTAAGCAGGGGGCTCCACGAGCAGTACTTC.

A word on this clonotype: This may stem from a read error, because a much larger clone lies one nucleotide away. The chain links TRBV7-2 to TRBJ2-3; 8 bases are shared with TRBD2. After removal of 6 bases from V and 1 base from J, the junction contained 15 bases not matched to a gene. The CDR3 has 18 residues. Germline V lookup: CDR1 SGHTA, CDR2 FQGNSA. The CDR3 is CASSYRSGPAGGTDTQYF. As DNA, the CDR3 is TGTGCCAGCAGTTATAGGAGTGGGCCAGCGGGGGGCACAGATACGCAGTATTTT.

This clonotype was seen a few times. This chain connects TRBV4-3 to TRBJ1-1; 9 bases match TRBD1. Trimming removed 0 bases from V and 2 bases from J; junction bases left unmatched: 19. The CDR3 totals 21 residues. The V gene's germline CDR1 is LGHNA and CDR2 YSLEER. CDR3 DNA sequence: TGCGCCAGCAGCCAAGAATGGGGGCCAAATACGGGACAGGGAGTTAACACTGAAGCTTTCTTT. It encodes CASSQEWGPNTGQGVNTEAFF.

Of note for this clonotype: A junction boundary mismatches the germline segment, possibly from a read error. The chain is built from TRBV20-1 and TRBJ2-3; D perhaps matches TRBD1 (6 bases). The germline V gene encodes CDR1 DFQATT and CDR2 SNEGSKA (reference sequence). CDR3 length: 16 residues. CDR3 nucleotide sequence: TGCAGTGCTAGAGACTTACAGGGTAGTAGCACAGGTACGCAGTATTTT. Its translation is CSARDLQGSSTGTQYF.